The 18 T cell receptor beta chains below were found in one sample sequenced in a study of blood T cell repertoires in COVID-19. The table came from immunoSEQ multiplex PCR; TCRdb's copy has only in-frame clones and leaves some out. The sample comprises a few hundred thousand clones, around nine tenths of which are singletons, and just under 1% rests with the top ten. The sample taken for sequencing was peripheral blood. The receptor set was obtained from a woman between 35 and 50 years old who had recovered from COVID-19.

This chain uses TRBV24-1 with TRBJ2-1, with D perhaps matching TRBD2 (5 bases). Between the trimmed V and J ends, which lost 2 bases and 0 bases, there was a span of 22 bases. This CDR3 region has 20 residues. CDR1 and CDR2 from the germline V gene are KGHDR and SFDVKD. The CDR3 loop is CATSDWPSGISQHSYNEQFF. CDR3 in DNA: TGTGCCACCAGTGATTGGCCCTCGGGGATATCACAACACTCCTACAATGAGCAGTTCTTC.

This rearrangement joins TRBV19 to TRBJ1-1, with 9 bases matching TRBD1. This CDR3 contains 15 residues. V lost 5 bases to trimming and J lost 6 bases; unmatched junction nucleotides: 10. Germline assignment: CDR1 LNHDA and CDR2 SQIVND (reference sequence). The CDR3 nucleotides are TGTGCCAGTAGTCCCCACCGGGACAGGGTCGCTGAAGCTTTCTTT. Its translation is CASSPHRDRVAEAFF.

This clone came up once. The chain recombines TRBV13 with TRBJ1-2, with a tentative D call TRBD1 (5 bases). The CDR3 has 15 amino acids. V gave up 0 bases and J gave up 6 bases, with 14 bases separating them. Per the germline V gene, CDR1 is PRHDT and CDR2 is FYEKMQ (reference sequence). The CDR3 DNA reads as TGTGCCAGCAGCTTAGGGGGGGGACCACAAAATGGCTACACCTTC. Translated, it gives CASSLGGGPQNGYTF.

The gene calls are TRBV18 and TRBJ1-5; D possibly corresponds to TRBD1 (5 bases). This CDR3 comprises 14 residues. The V end lost 4 bases, the J end lost 5 bases, and 12 bases lay between the germline ends. The V gene's germline CDR1 is KGHSH and CDR2 LQKENI. The CDR3 region is CASSRGVKDQPQHF. The CDR3 DNA is TGTGCCAGCTCACGGGGGGTAAAGGATCAGCCCCAGCATTTT.

The chain uses TRBV9 and TRBJ2-3; TRBD2 is a possible D gene (5 bases). There are 16 residues in the CDR3. With 4 bases removed from V and 2 bases from J, the gap between germline ends came to 17 bases. Germline-derived CDR1 and CDR2 are SGDLS and YYNGEE. This CDR3 is CASSPPAGPDTDTQYF. In DNA, the CDR3 is TGTGCCAGCAGCCCCCCTGCGGGCCCCGACACAGATACGCAGTATTTT.

A single count supports this clone. This sequence joins TRBV19 and TRBJ1-6, with TRBD1 matching over 9 bases. V was pared by 6 bases and J by 6 bases, with 9 bases of the junction left unmatched. In germline, CDR1 is LNHDA, CDR2 SQIVND (reference sequence). The CDR3 is made up of 16 amino acids. The CDR3: CASSPGTGTPNSPLHF. CDR3 sequence (DNA): TGTGCCAGTAGCCCTGGGACAGGGACTCCTAATTCACCCCTCCACTTT.

This clone showed up just once. The rearrangement links TRBV7-8 to TRBJ2-5; 10 bases align to TRBD2. The germline CDR1 and CDR2 sequences are SGHVS and FQNEAQ. There are 16 residues in the CDR3. The J segment lost 5 bases and the V segment lost 0 bases, leaving 6 bases of the junction unmatched. The DNA of the CDR3 is TGTGCCAGCAGCTTAGCTGCTAGCGGGAGTTTTGAGACCCAGTACTTC. It is translated as CASSLAASGSFETQYF.

This chain joins TRBV2 and TRBJ2-1; 11 nucleotides agree with TRBD2. This CDR3 region has 14 residues. Germline V gene data show CDR1 as SNHLY and CDR2 as FYNNEI. V was pared by 7 bases and J by 6 bases, with 5 bases of the junction left unmatched. In DNA form, the CDR3 reads TGTGCCAGCACCCCCGGACTAGCGGGCAATGAGCAGTTCTTC. It specifies CASTPGLAGNEQFF.

This clone is a singleton in its sample. This chain joins TRBV30 and TRBJ2-1; 8 positions match TRBD2. Germline CDR1 is GTSNPN and CDR2 is SVGIG (reference sequence). The CDR3 runs to 14 residues. V trimming: 7 bases; J trimming: 0 bases; junction bases outside the gene matches: 5. The chain's CDR3 is CASGGGSSYNEQFF. The CDR3 DNA sequence: TGTGCCTCGGGGGGGGGTAGCTCCTACAATGAGCAGTTCTTC.

This chain links TRBV5-1 with TRBJ2-7; 9 positions match TRBD1. Germline assignment: CDR1 SGHRS and CDR2 YFSETQ. This CDR3 is built from 15 residues. After removal of 4 bases from V and 3 bases from J, the junction contained 8 bases not matched to a gene. The CDR3 region has the DNA TGCGCCAGCAGCCCAACCGGGACAGGGAACTACGAGCAGTACTTC. Its translation is CASSPTGTGNYEQYF.

DNA of the CDR3: TGTGCCAGCAGTTCCCAGGGTTCCCCCAACTATGGCTACACCTTC. Residues: CASSSQGSPNYGYTF. V gene TRBV6-5 combines with J gene TRBJ1-2; possibly TRBD1 for D (5 bases). V was trimmed by 4 bases and J by 2 bases, leaving 14 bases between them. The germline gives CDR1 MNHEY, CDR2 SVGAGI. CDR3 length: 15 residues.

The chain has TRBV19 and TRBJ2-7; the D is unclear. The CDR3 has 14 residues. The germline V gene has CDR1 LNHDA and CDR2 SQIVND (reference sequence). Trimming pared 5 bases from V and 4 bases from J, leaving 15 bases between. The CDR3 loop reads CASSPSPVLYEQYF. The CDR3 DNA reads TGTGCCAGTAGTCCGAGCCCGGTCCTTTACGAGCAGTACTTC.

V usage is TRBV6-5 and J usage is TRBJ2-5, with TRBD1 identical over 9 bases. The CDR3 sequence is 15 residues long. The V gene's germline CDR1 is MNHEY and CDR2 SVGAGI. V lost 5 bases, J lost 1 base, and 5 bases stayed unmatched. The CDR3 sequence: CASSPRDRAQETQYF. The CDR3 DNA reads TGTGCCAGCAGTCCCCGGGACAGGGCCCAAGAGACCCAGTACTTC.

The chain recombines TRBV27 with TRBJ1-4; TRBD1 aligns across 7 bases. CDR3 length equals 13 residues. Germline CDR1 and CDR2: MNHEY and SMNVEV (reference sequence). V dropped 3 bases and J dropped 10; count of bases not matched to a gene: 5. This CDR3 reads CASSLPQGGKLFF. In nucleotides, the CDR3 is TGTGCCAGCAGTTTGCCCCAGGGGGGAAAACTGTTTTTT. Full variable domain (remainder filled in from reference TRBV27 and TRBJ1-4): EAQVTQNPRYLITVTGKKLTVTCSQNMNHEYMSWYRQDPGLGLRQIYYSMNVEVTDKGDVPEGYKVSRKEKRNFPLILESPSPNQTSLYFCASSLPQGGKLFFGSGTQLSVL.

V gene TRBV19 combines with J gene TRBJ1-2; no definite D call. In germline, CDR1 is LNHDA, CDR2 SQIVND (reference sequence). This CDR3 has 11 amino acids. V was clipped by 6 bases and J by 4 bases, with 6 bases between them. The CDR3 DNA reads TGTGCCAGTAGGTCGCGCTATGGCTACACCTTC. Protein product: CASRSRYGYTF. Together with reference TRBV19 and TRBJ1-2, the CDR3 gives the full variable domain: DGGITQSPKYLFRKEGQNVTLSCEQNLNHDAMYWYRQDPGQGLRLIYYSQIVNDFQKGDIAEGYSVSREKKESFPLTVTSAQKNPTAFYLCASRSRYGYTFGSGTRLTVV.

V and J are TRBV6-2 or TRBV6-3 and TRBJ1-5, with 9 bases aligning to TRBD1. CDR1 and CDR2 (germline): MNHEY, SVGEGT. The V gene end was trimmed by 3 bases and the J gene end by 7 bases; junction bases not matched to a gene: 10. The CDR3 runs 16 residues. The CDR3 spells CASSYYVGTGRQPQHF. For the CDR3, the DNA is TGTGCCAGCAGTTATTATGTTGGGACAGGGAGGCAGCCCCAGCATTTT.

This chain connects TRBV7-9 to TRBJ2-3; 7 positions agree with TRBD1. Germline V gene sequence: CDR1 SEHNR, CDR2 FQNEAQ (reference sequence). This CDR3 is built from 12 residues. The V segment lost 4 bases and the J segment 5 bases; nucleotides outside the gene matches: 0. CDR3 coding DNA: TGTGCCAGCAGCTGGACAGGAGATACGCAGTATTTT. Its translation: CASSWTGDTQYF. Together with reference TRBV7-9 and TRBJ2-3, the CDR3 gives the full variable domain: DTGVSQNPRHKITKRGQNVTFRCDPISEHNRLYWYRQTLGQGPEFLTYFQNEAQLEKSRLLSDRFSAERPKGSFSTLEIQRTEQGDSAMYLCASSWTGDTQYFGPGTRLTVL.

This clone came up a few times. The V call is TRBV6-2 or TRBV6-3, the J call TRBJ1-5, with TRBD1 identical over 7 bases. Per germline, CDR1 MNHEY and CDR2 SVGEGT. The V gene end was trimmed by 2 bases and the J gene end by 4 bases; junction bases not matched to a gene: 5. There are 15 residues in the CDR3. The CDR3 reads CASSYRDSTNQPQHF. The CDR3 DNA is TGTGCCAGCAGTTACCGGGACAGTACAAATCAGCCCCAGCATTTT.